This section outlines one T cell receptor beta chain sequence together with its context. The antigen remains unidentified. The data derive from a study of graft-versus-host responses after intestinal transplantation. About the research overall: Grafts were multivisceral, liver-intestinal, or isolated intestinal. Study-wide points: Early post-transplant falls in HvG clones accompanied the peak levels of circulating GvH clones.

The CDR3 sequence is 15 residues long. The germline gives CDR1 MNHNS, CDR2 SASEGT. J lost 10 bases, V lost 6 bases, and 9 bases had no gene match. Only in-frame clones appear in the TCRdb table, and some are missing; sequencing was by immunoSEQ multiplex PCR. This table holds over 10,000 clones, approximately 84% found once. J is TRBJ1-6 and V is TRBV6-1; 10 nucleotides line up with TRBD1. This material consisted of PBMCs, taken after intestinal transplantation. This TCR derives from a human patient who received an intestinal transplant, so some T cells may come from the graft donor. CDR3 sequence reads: CASRGQGLPRSPLHF. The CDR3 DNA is TGTGCCAGCAGGGGACAGGGGCTCCCCCGGTCACCCCTCCACTTT.